These 19 T cell receptor beta chains originate from one sample sequenced in a study of cytomegalovirus exposure and HLA in healthy donors. Clones were read by immunoSEQ multiplex PCR, and TCRdb kept only the in-frame ones, dropping some. The sample consists of about 360,000 clones, around 86% of them appearing once. Material: PBMCs. The receptors shown here come from a woman under 30 in good health and CMV-seronegative.

In DNA, the CDR3 is TGTGCCAGCAGCGTAGTTGGAACGGGTGGCGAAAAACTGTTTTTT. The encoded protein is CASSVVGTGGEKLFF. The gene calls are TRBV9 and TRBJ1-4; D remains unclear. V gave up 0 bases and J gave up 8 bases, with 14 bases separating them. Per the germline V gene, CDR1 is SGDLS and CDR2 is YYNGEE. This CDR3 is 15 amino acids long.

The V gene is TRBV5-1, the J gene TRBJ1-2; D might be TRBD1 (6 bases). Germline V gene data show CDR1 as SGHRS and CDR2 as YFSETQ. The V end was cut by 2 bases, the J end by 8 bases, with 10 bases between. This CDR3 is built from 12 residues. The CDR3 protein is CASSFTGPGYTF. Here the CDR3 DNA reads TGCGCCAGCAGCTTTACAGGGCCCGGCTACACCTTC.

The V and J genes are TRBV5-6 and TRBJ2-4; TRBD2 might be the D (6 bases). Trimming removed 0 bases from V and 0 bases from J, with 7 bases in between. CDR1 is SGHDT, CDR2 YYEEEE, per germline. This CDR3 is 15 amino acids long. CDR3 region: CASSLAGGAKNIQYF. CDR3 bases: TGTGCCAGCAGCTTGGCCGGGGGAGCCAAAAACATTCAGTACTTC.

V is TRBV19 and J is TRBJ1-1, with TRBD1 as a possible D gene (6 bases). The CDR3 has 14 residues. Germline loops: CDR1 LNHDA, CDR2 SQIVND (reference sequence). Trimming took 6 bases from V and 2 from J, leaving 13 bases between them. The CDR3 loop reads CASSPPGGNTEAFF. In nucleotides, the CDR3 is TGTGCCAGTAGCCCCCCGGGGGGCAACACTGAAGCTTTCTTT.

The chain is built from TRBV20-1 and TRBJ1-1, with D unresolved. Germline V gene lookup returns CDR1 DFQATT and CDR2 SNEGSKA (reference sequence). CDR3 length: 11 residues. The CDR3: CRPTRGTEAFF. In nucleotides, the CDR3 is TGCAGACCGACCCGGGGCACTGAAGCTTTCTTT.

This chain links TRBV27 with TRBJ2-5; 12 bases map to TRBD1. The V gene's germline CDR1 is MNHEY and CDR2 SMNVEV (reference sequence). J gave up 5 bases and V 3 bases, and 13 bases lay outside the gene matches. This CDR3 is built from 18 residues. CDR3 residues: CASSFLSEGTGGGETQYF. Written as DNA, the CDR3 is TGTGCCAGCAGTTTCCTCTCGGAGGGGACAGGGGGCGGGGAGACCCAGTACTTC.

The gene calls are TRBV19 and TRBJ2-7, with 8 bases aligning to TRBD2. V was pared by 3 bases and J by 1 base, with 8 bases of the junction left unmatched. Germline V gene lookup returns CDR1 LNHDA and CDR2 SQIVND (reference sequence). This CDR3 has 16 residues. The CDR3 bases are TGTGCCAGTAGTATTCCGGGGGGGAGCAGATCCTACGAGCAGTACTTC. This encodes CASSIPGGSRSYEQYF.

V is TRBV2 and J is TRBJ2-5, with TRBD2 as a possible D gene (5 bases). Germline CDR1 and CDR2: SNHLY and FYNNEI. V was clipped by 4 bases and J by 3 bases, with 15 bases between them. This CDR3 region has 15 residues. The CDR3 protein is CASSVRSLAEETQYF. The CDR3 DNA reads TGTGCCAGCAGTGTGAGGTCCCTAGCCGAAGAGACCCAGTACTTC.

This rearrangement joins TRBV6-5 to TRBJ1-6, with D perhaps matching TRBD1 (6 bases). Trimming took 2 bases from V and 5 from J, leaving 10 bases between them. CDR1 and CDR2 (germline): MNHEY, SVGAGI. The length of the CDR3 is 15 residues. CDR3 sequence reads: CASSYGQSHNSPLHF. The CDR3 nucleotides are TGTGCCAGCAGTTACGGACAGTCTCATAATTCACCCCTCCACTTT.

The chain recombines TRBV7-9 with TRBJ1-4, with D possibly TRBD1 on 5 matching bases. The V and J ends lost 5 bases and 8 bases respectively, with 15 bases between them. CDR3 length: 14 amino acids. Germline-derived CDR1 and CDR2 are SEHNR and FQNEAQ (reference sequence). CDR3 residues: CASSRGDAGEKLFF. The CDR3 bases are TGTGCCAGCAGCCGGGGGGACGCGGGAGAAAAACTGTTTTTT.

J is TRBJ1-5 and V is TRBV14; 7 positions match TRBD1. V shed 4 bases and J 6 bases; nucleotides not matched to a gene: 6. This CDR3 comprises 14 residues. Germline V gives CDR1 SGHDN, CDR2 FVKESK. CDR3 sequence: CASSRQGAGQPQHF. The CDR3 DNA is TGTGCCAGCAGCCGACAGGGTGCGGGTCAGCCCCAGCATTTT.

The chain couples TRBV2 to TRBJ2-1; 7 bases agree with TRBD2. The trim removed 10 bases at V and 9 bases at J, leaving 9 bases unmatched. CDR1 is SNHLY and CDR2 is FYNNEI in the germline V gene. The CDR3 runs 12 residues. The CDR3 sequence is CATRGGQGEQFF. The DNA for the CDR3 is TGTGCCACCCGGGGAGGGCAAGGTGAGCAGTTCTTC.

Turning to this clone: The junction differs from germline at one of its ends, possibly a read error. V and J are TRBV6-6 and TRBJ2-1; 7 nucleotides match TRBD2. The V gene's germline CDR1 is MNHNY and CDR2 SVGAGI (reference sequence). The CDR3 runs 13 residues. CDR3 region: CASRGDSNNEQFF. The CDR3 bases are TGTGCCAGCCGGGGGGACTCCAACAATGAGCAGTTCTTC.

The genes are TRBV19 and TRBJ2-1, with 8 nucleotides matching TRBD2. In germline, CDR1 is LNHDA, CDR2 SQIVND (reference sequence). The junction had 5 bases not matched to a gene; V was cut back by 8 bases and J by 2 bases. The CDR3 consists of 14 residues. In nucleotides, the CDR3 is TGTGCCAGTCGGGAGGGCCTCGCCTACAATGAGCAGTTCTTC. This translates into CASREGLAYNEQFF.

V usage is TRBV28 and J usage is TRBJ1-1; the D is unclear. Looked up from germline, CDR1 is MDHEN and CDR2 is SYDVKM. The V and J ends lost 5 bases and 2 bases respectively, with 15 bases between them. This CDR3 spans 15 amino acids. The CDR3 bases are TGTGCCAGCAGTCATGTCCGGGAAGCAAACACTGAAGCTTTCTTT. It encodes CASSHVREANTEAFF.

The rearrangement links TRBV7-7 to TRBJ2-3, with 12 bases identical to TRBD2. The CDR3 runs to 16 residues. The germline V gene encodes CDR1 SSHAT and CDR2 FNYEAQ (reference sequence). Trimming took 5 bases from V and 2 from J; bases not matched to a gene: 5. In DNA form, the CDR3 reads TGTGCCAGCAGCCCGACTAGCGGGGGCCCCACAGATACGCAGTATTTT. This encodes CASSPTSGGPTDTQYF.

This clone occurred once. The chain recombines TRBV6-1 with TRBJ1-5, with D possibly being TRBD1 (5 bases). V lost 7 bases and J 7 bases, leaving 17 bases between the germline ends. CDR1 MNHNS and CDR2 SASEGT come from the germline V gene. The CDR3 spans 14 residues. For the CDR3, the DNA is TGTGCCAGCACCCCCGGTACGGGGGAACAGCCCCAGCATTTT. Its protein product is CASTPGTGEQPQHF.

The rearrangement joins TRBV27 to TRBJ2-1, with 7 bases aligning to TRBD1. Unmatched junction bases numbered 11, after V lost 6 bases and J lost 6 bases. The CDR3 has 15 amino acids. Germline-derived CDR1 and CDR2 are MNHEY and SMNVEV (reference sequence). CDR3 DNA sequence: TGTGCCAGCAGCAAAAGAACAGGGGCCACCAATGAGCAGTTCTTC. Amino acid sequence: CASSKRTGATNEQFF.

The V call is TRBV6-5, the J call TRBJ2-7; TRBD1 might be the D (6 bases). This CDR3 is 12 amino acids long. Germline values: CDR1 MNHEY, CDR2 SVGAGI. V was shortened by 6 bases and J by 2 bases, with 8 bases between the two germline ends. This CDR3 is CASRTGTYEQYF. CDR3 nucleotide sequence: TGTGCCAGCAGAACAGGGACCTACGAGCAGTACTTC.